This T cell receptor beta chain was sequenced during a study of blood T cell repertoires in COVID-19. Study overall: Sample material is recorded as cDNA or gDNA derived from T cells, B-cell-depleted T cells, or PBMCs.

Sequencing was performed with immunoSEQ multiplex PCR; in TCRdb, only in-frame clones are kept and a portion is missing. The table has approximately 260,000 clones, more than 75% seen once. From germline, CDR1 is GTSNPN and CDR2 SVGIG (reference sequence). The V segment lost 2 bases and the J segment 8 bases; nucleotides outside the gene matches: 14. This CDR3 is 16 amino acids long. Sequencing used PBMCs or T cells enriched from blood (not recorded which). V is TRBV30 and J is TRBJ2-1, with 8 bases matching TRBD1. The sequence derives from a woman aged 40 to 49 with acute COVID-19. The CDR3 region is CAWSTPGQGFYDEQFF. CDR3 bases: TGTGCCTGGAGTACACCCGGACAGGGTTTTTACGATGAGCAGTTCTTC. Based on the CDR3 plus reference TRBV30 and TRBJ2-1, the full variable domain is SQTIHQWPATLVQPVGSPLSLECTVEGTSNPNLYWYRQAAGRGLQLLFYSVGIGQISSEVPQNLSASRPQDRQFILSSKKLLLSDSGFYLCAWSTPGQGFYDEQFFGPGTRLTVL.